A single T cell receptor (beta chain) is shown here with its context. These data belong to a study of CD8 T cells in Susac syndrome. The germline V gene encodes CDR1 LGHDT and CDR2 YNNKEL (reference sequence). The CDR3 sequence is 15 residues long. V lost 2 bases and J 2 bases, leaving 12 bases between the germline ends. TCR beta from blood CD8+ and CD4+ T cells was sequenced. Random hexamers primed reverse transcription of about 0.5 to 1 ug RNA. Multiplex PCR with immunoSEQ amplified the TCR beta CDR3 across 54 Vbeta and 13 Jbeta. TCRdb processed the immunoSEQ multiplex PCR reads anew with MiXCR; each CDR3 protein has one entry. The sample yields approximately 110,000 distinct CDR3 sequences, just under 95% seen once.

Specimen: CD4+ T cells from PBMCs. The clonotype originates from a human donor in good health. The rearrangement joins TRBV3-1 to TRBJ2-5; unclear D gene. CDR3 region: CASSQLGAGQETQYF. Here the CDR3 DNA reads TGTGCCAGCAGCCAACTAGGAGCCGGTCAAGAGACCCAGTACTTC.